Listed here is a single T cell receptor (beta chain). The sample is drawn from a study of blood T cell repertoires in COVID-19. Recruited during active infection, patients (from Seattle) were subsequently followed longitudinally. Only in-frame clones appear in the TCRdb table, and some are missing; sequencing was by immunoSEQ multiplex PCR. The sample includes 130,000 to 150,000 clones, approximately 83% of them seen just once. CDR1 SNHLY and CDR2 FYNNEI come from the germline V gene. The CDR3 is 14 amino acids. Germline trimming cut 6 bases from V and 3 bases from J; bases unmatched to any gene: 7. This clonotype was obtained from a woman aged 60-70 years with COVID-19, enrolled during active disease. Sequenced sample: peripheral blood. V is TRBV2 and J is TRBJ1-2, with 7 bases fitting TRBD1. The CDR3 DNA reads TGTGCCAGCAGGCAACAGGGGAGCGACTATGGCTACACCTTC. It codes for CASRQQGSDYGYTF.